A single TCR beta chain is shown here with its context. Its matching antigen is unknown. PCR involved 60 Vbeta and 13 Jbeta primers. Method: immunoSEQ multiplex PCR; TCRdb's copy keeps in-frame clones and lacks some. The sample comprises roughly 63,000 clones, roughly 73% of which are singletons, and under 30% rests with the top ten. The data originate from a study of cytomegalovirus exposure and HLA in healthy donors. At the level of the study: Genotyping showed around 80% of hundreds of donors falling in the Caucasian-associated ancestry cluster. General study findings and limits: It was assumed in the presence/absence analyses that sequencing depth was roughly uniform across donors. It has been reported that TCR beta sequences accurately predicted the HLA-A and HLA-B alleles of most subjects. When a later analysis compared HLA-associated TCR beta chains with equally common others, the HLA-associated chains turned out to be more clonally expanded and to have lower generation probabilities.

CDR3 size: 13 residues. Germline lookup yields CDR1 MNHNY and CDR2 SVGAGI (reference sequence). V was trimmed by 8 bases and J by 5 bases, leaving 15 bases between them. This chain connects TRBV6-6 to TRBJ1-1; D remains ambiguous. This TCR was sampled from a woman aged 35 to 49 in good health and CMV-seropositive. Sequenced: PBMCs. In DNA form, the CDR3 reads TGTGCCAGCTCAATCACTGCGAGTACTGAAGCTTTCTTT. It codes for CASSITASTEAFF.